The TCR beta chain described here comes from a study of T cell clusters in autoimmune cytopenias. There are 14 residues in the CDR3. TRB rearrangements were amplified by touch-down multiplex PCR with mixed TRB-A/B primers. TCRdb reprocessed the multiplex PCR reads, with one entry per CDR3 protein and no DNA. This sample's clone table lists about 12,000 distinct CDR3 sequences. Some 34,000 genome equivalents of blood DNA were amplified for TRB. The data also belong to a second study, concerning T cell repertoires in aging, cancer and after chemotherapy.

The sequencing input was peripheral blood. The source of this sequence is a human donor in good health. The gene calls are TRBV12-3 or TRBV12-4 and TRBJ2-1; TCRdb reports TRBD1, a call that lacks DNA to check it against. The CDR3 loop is CASSLGAGGNEQFF.